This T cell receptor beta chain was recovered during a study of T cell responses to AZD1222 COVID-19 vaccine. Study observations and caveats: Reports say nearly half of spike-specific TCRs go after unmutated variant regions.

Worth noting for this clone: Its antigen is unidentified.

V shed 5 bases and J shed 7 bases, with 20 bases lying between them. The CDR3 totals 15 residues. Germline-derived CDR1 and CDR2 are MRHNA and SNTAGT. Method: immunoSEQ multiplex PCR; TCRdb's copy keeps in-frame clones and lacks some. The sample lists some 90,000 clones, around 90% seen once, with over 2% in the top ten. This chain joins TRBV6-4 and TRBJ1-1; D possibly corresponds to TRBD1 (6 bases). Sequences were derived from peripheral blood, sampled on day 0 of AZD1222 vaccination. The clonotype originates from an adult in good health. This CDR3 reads CASSTEAGAGIEAFF. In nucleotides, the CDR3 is TGTGCCAGCAGTACGGAGGCAGGGGCCGGGATTGAAGCTTTCTTT.